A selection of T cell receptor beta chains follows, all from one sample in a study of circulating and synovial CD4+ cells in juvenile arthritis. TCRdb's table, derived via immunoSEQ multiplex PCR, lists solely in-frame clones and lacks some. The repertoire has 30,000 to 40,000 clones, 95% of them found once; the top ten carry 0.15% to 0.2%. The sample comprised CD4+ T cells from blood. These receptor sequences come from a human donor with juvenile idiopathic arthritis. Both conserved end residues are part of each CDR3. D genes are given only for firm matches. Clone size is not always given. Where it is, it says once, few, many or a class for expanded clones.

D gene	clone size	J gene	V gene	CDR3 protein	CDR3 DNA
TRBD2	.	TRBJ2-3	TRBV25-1	CASSPGGGGGAQYF	TGTGCCAGCAGTCCTGGCGGCGGGGGGGGTGCGCAGTATTTT
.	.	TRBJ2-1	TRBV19	CASRMDYLRNEQFF	TGTGCCAGTAGAATGGACTACCTCCGCAATGAGCAGTTCTTC
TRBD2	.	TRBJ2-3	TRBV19	CASRGLAGGTDTQYF	TGTGCCAGTAGGGGACTAGCGGGAGGCACAGATACGCAGTATTTT
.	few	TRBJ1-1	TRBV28	CASLMSQNTEAFF	TGTGCCAGCCTCATGAGTCAGAACACTGAAGCTTTCTTT
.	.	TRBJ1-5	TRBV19	CAREVGNQPQHF	TGTGCCAGGGAGGTGGGCAATCAGCCCCAGCATTTT
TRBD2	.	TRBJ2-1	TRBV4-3	CASSQEGLSSSYNEQFF	TGCGCCAGCAGCCAAGAGGGACTATCCTCCTCCTACAATGAGCAGTTCTTC
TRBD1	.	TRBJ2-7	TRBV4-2	CASSLRQGASYEQYF	TGTGCCAGCAGCCTAAGACAGGGGGCCTCCTACGAGCAGTACTTC
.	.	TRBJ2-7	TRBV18	CASSLSEGQGYEQYF	TGTGCCAGCTCACTGTCGGAGGGCCAAGGTTACGAGCAGTACTTC
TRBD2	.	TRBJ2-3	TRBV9	CASSVTSAGGTDTQYF	TGTGCCAGCAGCGTAACTTCGGCGGGGGGGACAGATACGCAGTATTTT
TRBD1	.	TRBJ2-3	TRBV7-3	CASSLNRGQGTDTQYF	TGTGCCAGCAGCCTAAACAGGGGGCAAGGCACAGATACGCAGTATTTT
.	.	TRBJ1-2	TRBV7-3	CASSRGTSSDGYTF	TGTGCCAGCAGCCGAGGGACTTCCTCAGATGGCTACACCTTC
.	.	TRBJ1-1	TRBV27	CASSLTGVTEAFF	TGTGCCAGCAGTTTAACCGGGGTCACTGAAGCTTTCTTT
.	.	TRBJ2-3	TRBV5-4	CASSLKVSGADTQYF	TGTGCCAGCAGCTTGAAAGTATCGGGGGCAGATACGCAGTATTTT
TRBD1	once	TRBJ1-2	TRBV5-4	CASSLGAVPGQSGGGYTF	TGTGCCAGCAGCTTGGGCGCCGTCCCGGGACAGTCAGGGGGTGGCTACACCTTC
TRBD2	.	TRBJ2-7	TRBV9	CAVHRGVRPYEQYF	TGTGCCGTCCATCGGGGGGTCAGGCCCTACGAGCAGTACTTC
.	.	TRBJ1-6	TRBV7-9	CASSLQGNSPLHF	TGTGCCAGCAGCTTACAGGGTAATTCACCCCTCCACTTT
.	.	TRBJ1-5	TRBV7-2	CASSLAVGRGNQPQHF	TGTGCCAGCAGCTTAGCGGTGGGCAGGGGCAATCAGCCCCAGCATTTT
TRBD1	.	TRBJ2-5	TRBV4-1	CASSQAQGVGETQYF	TGCGCCAGCAGCCAAGCCCAGGGGGTAGGAGAGACCCAGTACTTC
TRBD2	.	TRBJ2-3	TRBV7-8	CASSLWGPFSGGRGTDTQYF	TGTGCCAGCAGCTTATGGGGGCCTTTTAGCGGGGGGCGGGGCACAGATACGCAGTATTTT
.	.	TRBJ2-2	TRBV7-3	CASSSVSTGELFF	TGTGCCAGCAGCTCAGTATCCACCGGGGAGCTGTTTTTT
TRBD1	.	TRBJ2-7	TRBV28	CASNAGDRAKAAYF	TGTGCCAGCAACGCCGGCGACAGGGCCAAGGCAGCGTACTTC
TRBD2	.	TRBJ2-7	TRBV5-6	CASSRGTSGTYEQYF	TGTGCCAGCAGCAGGGGGACTAGCGGGACCTACGAGCAGTACTTC
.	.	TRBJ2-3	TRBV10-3	CAIRGQTTDTQYF	TGTGCCATCCGAGGCCAAACGACAGATACGCAGTATTTT
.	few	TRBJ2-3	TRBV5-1	CASKGEGTDTQYF	TGCGCCAGCAAAGGGGAGGGCACAGATACGCAGTATTTT
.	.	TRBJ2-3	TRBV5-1	CASSLASPAGTDTQYF	TGCGCCAGCAGCTTGGCCTCGCCGGCGGGGACAGATACGCAGTATTTT
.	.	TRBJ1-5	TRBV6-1	CASKGVLYSNQPQHF	TGTGCCAGCAAGGGGGTACTCTATAGCAATCAGCCCCAGCATTTT
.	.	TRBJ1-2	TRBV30	CAWMFSRDYGYTF	TGTGCCTGGATGTTCTCCAGGGACTATGGCTACACCTTC
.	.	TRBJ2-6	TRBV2	CARRQVSGANVLTF	TGTGCCCGCCGTCAGGTCTCTGGGGCCAACGTCCTGACTTTC
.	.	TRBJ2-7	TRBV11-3	CASSLGGDYEQYF	TGTGCCAGCAGCTTAGGGGGGGACTACGAGCAGTACTTC
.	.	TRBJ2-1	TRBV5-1	CASSLELANNEQFF	TGCGCCAGCAGCTTGGAACTAGCCAACAATGAGCAGTTCTTC
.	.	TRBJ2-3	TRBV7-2	CASSLTGGTDTQYF	TGTGCCAGCAGCCTTACCGGTGGCACAGATACGCAGTATTTT
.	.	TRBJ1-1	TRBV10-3	CAAAHSTEAFF	TGTGCCGCGGCCCATAGCACTGAAGCTTTCTTT
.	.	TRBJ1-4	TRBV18	CASSPDRDTQKLFF	TGTGCCAGCTCACCGGATAGGGACACTCAAAAACTGTTTTTT
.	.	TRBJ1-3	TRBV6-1	CASSEARNSAGNTIYF	TGTGCCAGCAGTGAAGCGCGGAACTCTGCTGGAAACACCATATATTTT
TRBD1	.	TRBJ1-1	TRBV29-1	CSVQGIIQGDTEAFF	TGCAGCGTTCAGGGAATAATACAGGGGGACACTGAAGCTTTCTTT
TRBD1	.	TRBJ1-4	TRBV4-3	CASSQGQGGDEKLFF	TGCGCCAGCAGCCAGGGACAGGGGGGAGATGAAAAACTGTTTTTT
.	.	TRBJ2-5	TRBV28	CASSIFGETQYF	TGTGCCAGCAGCATATTCGGGGAGACCCAGTACTTC
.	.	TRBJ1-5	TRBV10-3	CASGDSNQPQHF	TGTGCCTCCGGAGATAGCAATCAGCCCCAGCATTTT
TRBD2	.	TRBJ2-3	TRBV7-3	CASSWRAGGTDTQYF	TGTGCCAGCAGCTGGCGAGCGGGGGGCACAGATACGCAGTATTTT
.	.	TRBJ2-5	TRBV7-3	CASSQTSQETQYF	TGTGCCAGCAGTCAGACATCTCAAGAGACCCAGTACTTC
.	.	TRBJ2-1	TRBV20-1	CSASLPEEQFF	TGCAGTGCTAGTCTCCCTGAGGAGCAGTTCTTC
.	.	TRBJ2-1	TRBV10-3	CAISEPTRAGGEQFF	TGTGCCATCAGTGAACCGACTAGAGCGGGTGGTGAGCAGTTCTTC
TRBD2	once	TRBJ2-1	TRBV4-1	CASSQGLAGGRSYNEQFF	TGCGCCAGCAGCCAAGGACTAGCGGGGGGCCGCTCCTACAATGAGCAGTTCTTC